This section outlines one T cell receptor beta chain sequence together with its context. The specificity of this receptor is unknown. No base quality information exists; no much larger clone differs at one position. The sample belongs to a study of shared clonotypes between healthy human individuals (dated by TCRdb to the early 2020s). Looking at the study overall: A couple of women and a few men aged 18 to 49 years were included in the cohort. For each donor, three plates each were used for CD4 naive and CD4 memory, two plates were used for CD8 naive, and one plate was used for CD8 memory. Blood TCR repertoires of about five healthy adults were deeply sequenced to estimate repertoire size and the extent of clonotype sharing between individuals. To increase sequencing depth and limit assay-specific biases, TCR repertoire library preparation and sequencing were carried out by different laboratories using diverse techniques. Leukapheresis yielded between about 0.85 and 9.5 billion PBMCs per donor.

The germline V gene yields SNHLY for CDR1 and FYNNEI for CDR2. The CDR3 sequence holds 13 residues, the cysteine and phenylalanine included. Just the 39-base CDR3 DNA is kept, in frame starting at base 1. The trim is 6 bases for V and 9 bases for J, with a gap of 18 bases between the germline ends. Donors were healthy HIV-negative adults with no recently reported acute infections or vaccinations. Every donor was a Caucasian adult residing in Nashville, Tennessee, USA. CD8 memory samples were composed of magnetically selected CD45RO+ cells combined with CCR7-negative CD45RA+ effector memory (TemRA) cells. Blood was obtained by leukapheresis, after which PBMCs were separated by Ficoll-Histopaque density gradient centrifugation and cryopreserved in liquid nitrogen vapor phase. Analytical flow cytometry was used to check the purity and quantity of each magnetically sorted T cell population. Genomic DNA was isolated from every sorted fraction and measured by UV absorbance on a Nanodrop 2000c.

TCR CDR3 regions were amplified from genomic DNA by multiplex PCR using the deep immunoSEQ assay. Extracted genomic DNA from each cell subset was distributed evenly across all wells of several immunoSEQ 96-well plates, and each plate was treated as a replicate. Each replicate PCR for sorted subsets received roughly 0.2 ug genomic DNA, equal to around 32,000 T cell genomes. Purified libraries were quantified with a Qubit 3.0 fluorometer, sized on a Bioanalyzer 2100, and re-quantified with the KAPA Library Quantification kit. A separate single-read 150-cycle Illumina NextSeq 550 flow cell was used to sequence each immunoSEQ 96-well plate. Per the authors' processing: Because the immunoSEQ output held only junctional sequences and lacked quality scores, the filtering could not match the filtering applied to full-length reads. To assign V/J genes and CDR3, sequences were annotated using PyIR, a Python wrapper for IgBLAST v1.9, with IMGT germline references. Reads were filtered out if the reads had weak V/J assignments (E-value above 1e-6), no CDR3, stop codons, out-of-frame junctions, or ambiguous translated residues. A V3J clonotype was defined by an identical inferred V gene, J gene, and CDR3 amino acid sequence. To compute the percentage overlap between repertoires, the number of shared unique clonotypes was divided by the size of the smaller repertoire. Richness of each repertoire was evaluated using RTK rarefaction, the Chao1 estimator, and Recon v2.1 estimates of unobserved clonotypes. For all TCRbeta clonotypes obtained by the gDNA method from a few donors, generation probabilities were computed with OLGA. TCRdb carries this immuneACCESS record with in-frame sequences only. Its versions omit some clonotypes, under half of them owing to an unresolved V gene in the studies checked, with the rest unexplained. The V and J calls and clone size come from that table; D and trimming were worked out from the DNA. In all, the sample holds approximately 100,000 clones, and about 70% of those were seen once. The ten largest make up almost 25% of the sample.

General findings and caveats noted by the study authors: Incomplete sequencing was indicated by rarefaction of sorted-subset datasets, despite the large sequencing depth. Higher generation probabilities were observed for clonotypes shared by all four sorted-subset donors than for non-shared clonotypes. Because the study included a small number of donors, the genetic and exposure-history diversity represented was limited. Estimated clonotype richness was generally larger for naive than for memory subsets. Approximately 5% of naive CD4, more than 3% of naive CD8, 2% to 2.5% of memory CD4, and 0.4% of memory CD8 clonotypes were shared across several donors. Based on pairwise subsampling, the degree of clonotype sharing among donors was expected to be affected by sequencing depth. Sampling was limited to blood, and TCR repertoires in tissue likely differ from TCR repertoires in blood.

This clonotype was sampled from a woman in her twenties or thirties in good health. Sequenced input: memory CD8+ T cells sorted from blood. What this sample's cell subset or site label stands for: CD45RO+ cells pooled with CCR7-negative TemRA cells. The chain is assembled from TRBV2 and TRBJ2-7; a weak D assignment points to TRBD2 (6 bases agree). The DNA sequence is as follows: TGTGCCAGCAGACTAGGGACTCGCACTCGGCAGTACTTC. It translates to CASRLGTRTRQYF.